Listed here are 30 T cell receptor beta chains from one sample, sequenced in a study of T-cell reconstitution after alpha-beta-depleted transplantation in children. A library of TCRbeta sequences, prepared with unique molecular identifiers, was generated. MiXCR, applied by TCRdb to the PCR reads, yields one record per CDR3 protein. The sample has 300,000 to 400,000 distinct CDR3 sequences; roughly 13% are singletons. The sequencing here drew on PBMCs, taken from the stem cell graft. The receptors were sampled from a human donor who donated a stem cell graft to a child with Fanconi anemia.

The CDR3 DNA follows: TGCGCCAGCAGCTACGGGGGGCGGCTGAACACTGAAGCTTTCTTT. This sequence encodes CASSYGGRLNTEAFF. This chain links TRBV5-1 with TRBJ1-1, with a possible D match to TRBD1 (6 bases). V was shortened by 3 bases and J by 0 bases, with 12 bases between the two germline ends. The CDR3 runs 15 residues. In germline, CDR1 is SGHRS, CDR2 YFSETQ.

This CDR3 is CASSLEGQSYGYTF. CDR3 nucleotides: TGCGCCAGCAGCTTGGAGGGACAGAGTTATGGCTACACCTTC. This chain uses TRBV5-1 with TRBJ1-2, with TRBD1 matching 7 bases. Germline V lookup: CDR1 SGHRS, CDR2 YFSETQ. Unmatched junction bases numbered 4, after V lost 0 bases and J lost 5 bases. This CDR3 is built from 14 residues.

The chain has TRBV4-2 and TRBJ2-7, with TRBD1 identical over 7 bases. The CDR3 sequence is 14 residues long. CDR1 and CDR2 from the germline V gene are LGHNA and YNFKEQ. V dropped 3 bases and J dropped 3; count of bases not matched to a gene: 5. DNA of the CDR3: TGTGCCAGCAGCCACCGGACAGGCCGCTACGAGCAGTACTTC. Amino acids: CASSHRTGRYEQYF.

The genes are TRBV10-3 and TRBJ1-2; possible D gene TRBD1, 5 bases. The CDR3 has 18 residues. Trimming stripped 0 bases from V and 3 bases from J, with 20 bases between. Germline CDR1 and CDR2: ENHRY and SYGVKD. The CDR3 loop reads CAISESGRNLQFHYGYTF. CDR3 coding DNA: TGTGCCATCAGTGAGTCGGGGCGGAACCTTCAGTTCCACTATGGCTACACCTTC.

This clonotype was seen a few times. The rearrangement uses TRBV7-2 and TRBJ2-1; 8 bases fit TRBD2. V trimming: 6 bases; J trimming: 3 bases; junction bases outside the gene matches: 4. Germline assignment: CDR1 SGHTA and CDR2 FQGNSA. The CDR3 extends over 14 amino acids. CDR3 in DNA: TGTGCCAGCAGTGAACTAGCGGTCTACAATGAGCAGTTCTTC. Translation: CASSELAVYNEQFF.

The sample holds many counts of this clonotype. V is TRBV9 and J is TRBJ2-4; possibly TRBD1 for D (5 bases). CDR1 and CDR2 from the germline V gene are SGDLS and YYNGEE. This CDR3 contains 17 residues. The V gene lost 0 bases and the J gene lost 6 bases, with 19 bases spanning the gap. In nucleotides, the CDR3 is TGTGCCAGCAGCGTAGGAGATAGGGGCAGCAGGGTAAACATTCAGTACTTC. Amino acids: CASSVGDRGSRVNIQYF.

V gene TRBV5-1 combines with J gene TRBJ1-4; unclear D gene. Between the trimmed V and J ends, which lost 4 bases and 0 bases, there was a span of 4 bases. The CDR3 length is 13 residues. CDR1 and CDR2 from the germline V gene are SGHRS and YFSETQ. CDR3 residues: CASSTATNEKLFF. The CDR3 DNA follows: TGCGCCAGCAGCACAGCAACTAATGAAAAACTGTTTTTT.

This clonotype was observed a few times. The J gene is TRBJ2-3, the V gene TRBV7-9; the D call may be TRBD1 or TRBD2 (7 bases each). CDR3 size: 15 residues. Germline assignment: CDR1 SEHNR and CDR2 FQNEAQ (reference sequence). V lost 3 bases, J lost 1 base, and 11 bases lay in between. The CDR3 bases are TGTGCCAGCAGCTTGGGAGGGACAGGCACAGATACGCAGTATTTT. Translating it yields CASSLGGTGTDTQYF.

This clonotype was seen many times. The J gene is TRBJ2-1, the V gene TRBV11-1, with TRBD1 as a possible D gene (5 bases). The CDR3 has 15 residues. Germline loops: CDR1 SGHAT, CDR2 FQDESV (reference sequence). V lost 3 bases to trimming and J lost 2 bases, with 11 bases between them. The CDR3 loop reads CASSLLRGPYNEQFF. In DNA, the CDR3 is TGTGCCAGCAGCTTGTTAAGGGGTCCCTACAATGAGCAGTTCTTC. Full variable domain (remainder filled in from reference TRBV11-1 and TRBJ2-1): EAEVAQSPRYKITEKSQAVAFWCDPISGHATLYWYRQILGQGPELLVQFQDESVVDDSQLPKDRFSAERLKGVDSTLKIQPAELGDSAMYLCASSLLRGPYNEQFFGPGTRLTVL.

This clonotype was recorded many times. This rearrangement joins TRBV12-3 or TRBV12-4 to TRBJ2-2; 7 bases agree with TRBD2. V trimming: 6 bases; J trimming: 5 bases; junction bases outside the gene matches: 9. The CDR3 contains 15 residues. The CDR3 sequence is CASSSSRGETGELFF. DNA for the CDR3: TGTGCCAGCAGCTCCAGTCGGGGGGAAACCGGGGAGCTGTTTTTT.

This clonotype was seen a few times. The CDR3 spells CASRGAGTEAFF. The CDR3 nucleotides are TGTGCCAGCAGGGGTGCGGGCACTGAAGCTTTCTTT. The chain recombines TRBV12-3 or TRBV12-4 with TRBJ1-1, with D unclear. This CDR3 is built from 12 residues. The V and J ends lost 6 bases and 4 bases respectively, with 9 bases between them.

The CDR3 nucleotides are TGTGCCAGCAGCCCCTCGTGGGGGGAAGGTTCACCCCTCCACTTT. Amino acid sequence: CASSPSWGEGSPLHF. The V gene is TRBV7-6, the J gene TRBJ1-6; D may be TRBD1 (5 bases). The CDR3 runs to 15 residues. Trimming shortened V by 5 bases and J by 9 bases, and 17 bases separated the two germline ends. The germline V gene encodes CDR1 SGHVS and CDR2 FNYEAQ. Full variable domain (remainder filled in from reference TRBV7-6 and TRBJ1-6): GAGVSQSPRYKVTKRGQDVALRCDPISGHVSLYWYRQALGQGPEFLTYFNYEAQQDKSGLPNDRFSAERPEGSISTLTIQRTEQRDSAMYRCASSPSWGEGSPLHFGNGTRLTVT.

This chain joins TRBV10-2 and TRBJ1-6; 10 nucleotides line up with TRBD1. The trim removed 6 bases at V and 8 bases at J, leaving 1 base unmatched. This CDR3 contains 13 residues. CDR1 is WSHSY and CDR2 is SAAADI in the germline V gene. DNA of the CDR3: TGCGCCAGCAGCGGGACAGGGGATTCACCCCTCCACTTT. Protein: CASSGTGDSPLHF.

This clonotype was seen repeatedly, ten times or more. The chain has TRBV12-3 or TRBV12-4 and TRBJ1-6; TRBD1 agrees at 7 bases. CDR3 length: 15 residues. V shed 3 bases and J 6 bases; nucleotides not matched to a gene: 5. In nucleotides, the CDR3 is TGTGCCAGCAGTTTTTCGACAGGGCGTAATTCACCCCTCCACTTT. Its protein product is CASSFSTGRNSPLHF.

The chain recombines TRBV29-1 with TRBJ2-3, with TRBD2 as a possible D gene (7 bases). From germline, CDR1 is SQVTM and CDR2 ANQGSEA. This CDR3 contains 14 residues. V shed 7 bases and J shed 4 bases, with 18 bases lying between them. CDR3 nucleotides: TGCAGCGCCAGAGGGGGGGCAAGGGCAGATACGCAGTATTTT. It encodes CSARGGARADTQYF.

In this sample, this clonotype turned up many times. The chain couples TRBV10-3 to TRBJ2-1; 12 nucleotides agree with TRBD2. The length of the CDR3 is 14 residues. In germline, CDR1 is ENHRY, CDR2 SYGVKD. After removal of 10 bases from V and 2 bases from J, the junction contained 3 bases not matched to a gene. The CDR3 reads CATSSGGAYNEQFF. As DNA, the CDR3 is TGTGCCACCTCTAGCGGGGGGGCCTACAATGAGCAGTTCTTC.

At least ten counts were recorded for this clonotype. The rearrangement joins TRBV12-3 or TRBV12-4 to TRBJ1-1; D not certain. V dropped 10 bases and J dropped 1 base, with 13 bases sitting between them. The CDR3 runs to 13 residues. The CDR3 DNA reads TGTGCCACCCGGTTGGCGGGGAACACTGAAGCTTTCTTT. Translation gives CATRLAGNTEAFF.

CDR3 sequence reads: CASSLGISFNSPLHF. The CDR3 bases are TGCGCCAGCAGCTTGGGGATCTCTTTTAATTCACCCCTCCACTTT. The rearrangement joins TRBV5-1 to TRBJ1-6; D gene unclear. This CDR3 has 15 residues. V lost 0 bases, J lost 6 bases, and 10 bases lay in between. Germline loops: CDR1 SGHRS, CDR2 YFSETQ.

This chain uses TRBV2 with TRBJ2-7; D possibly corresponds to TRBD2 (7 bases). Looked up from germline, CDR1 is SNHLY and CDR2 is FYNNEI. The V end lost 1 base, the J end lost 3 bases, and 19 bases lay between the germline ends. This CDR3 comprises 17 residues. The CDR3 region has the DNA TGTGCCAGCAGTGAAGAAGGGGAGTCGGGGGGCTTCTACGAGCAGTACGTC. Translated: CASSEEGESGGFYEQYV.

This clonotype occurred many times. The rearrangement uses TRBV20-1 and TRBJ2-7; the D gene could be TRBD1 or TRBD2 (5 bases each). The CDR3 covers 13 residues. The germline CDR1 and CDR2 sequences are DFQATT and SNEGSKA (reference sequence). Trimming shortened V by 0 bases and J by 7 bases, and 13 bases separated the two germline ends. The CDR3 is CSARDQGSGEQYV. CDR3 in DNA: TGCAGTGCTAGAGATCAGGGATCGGGGGAGCAGTACGTC.

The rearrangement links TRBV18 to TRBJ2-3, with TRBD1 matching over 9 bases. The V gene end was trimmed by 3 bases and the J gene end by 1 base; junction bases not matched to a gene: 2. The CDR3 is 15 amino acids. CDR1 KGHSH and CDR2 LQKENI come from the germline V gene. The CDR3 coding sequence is TGTGCCAGCTCACCCCGGACAGGGGGCACAGATACGCAGTATTTT. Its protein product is CASSPRTGGTDTQYF. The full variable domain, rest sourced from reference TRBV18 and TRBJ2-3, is NAGVMQNPRHLVRRRGQEARLRCSPMKGHSHVYWYRQLPEEGLKFMVYLQKENIIDESGMPKERFSAEFPKEGPSILRIQQVVRGDSAAYFCASSPRTGGTDTQYFGPGTRLTVL.

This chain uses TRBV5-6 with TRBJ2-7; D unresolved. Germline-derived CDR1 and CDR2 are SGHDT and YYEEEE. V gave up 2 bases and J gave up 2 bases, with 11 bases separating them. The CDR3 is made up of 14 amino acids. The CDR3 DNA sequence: TGTGCCAGCAGCTTAAGCTATGGGGCCTACGAGCAGTACTTC. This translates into CASSLSYGAYEQYF. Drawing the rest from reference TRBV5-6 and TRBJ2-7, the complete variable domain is DAGVTQSPTHLIKTRGQQVTLRCSPKSGHDTVSWYQQALGQGPQFIFQYYEEEERQRGNFPDRFSGHQFPNYSSELNVNALLLGDSALYLCASSLSYGAYEQYFGPGTRLTVT.

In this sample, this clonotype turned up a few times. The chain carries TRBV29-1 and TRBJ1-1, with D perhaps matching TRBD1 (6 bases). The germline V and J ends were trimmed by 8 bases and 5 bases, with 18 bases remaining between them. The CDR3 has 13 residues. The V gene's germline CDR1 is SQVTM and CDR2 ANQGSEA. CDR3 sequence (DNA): TGCAGCACCCGACAGGACCTCGAAACTGAAGCTTTCTTT. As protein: CSTRQDLETEAFF.

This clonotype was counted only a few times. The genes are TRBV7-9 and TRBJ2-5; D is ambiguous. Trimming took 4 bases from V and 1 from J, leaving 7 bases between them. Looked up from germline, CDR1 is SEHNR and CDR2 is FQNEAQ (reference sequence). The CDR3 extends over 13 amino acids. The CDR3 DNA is TGTGCCAGCAGCTGGCAGCCCCAAGAGACCCAGTACTTC. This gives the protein CASSWQPQETQYF.

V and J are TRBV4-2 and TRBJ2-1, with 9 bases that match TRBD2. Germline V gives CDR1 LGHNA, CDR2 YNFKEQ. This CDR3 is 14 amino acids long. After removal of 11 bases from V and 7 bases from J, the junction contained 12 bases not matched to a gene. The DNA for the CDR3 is TGTGCCTCTCAGGGCGGGAGGGCCCTGAATGAGCAGTTCTTC. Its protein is CASQGGRALNEQFF.

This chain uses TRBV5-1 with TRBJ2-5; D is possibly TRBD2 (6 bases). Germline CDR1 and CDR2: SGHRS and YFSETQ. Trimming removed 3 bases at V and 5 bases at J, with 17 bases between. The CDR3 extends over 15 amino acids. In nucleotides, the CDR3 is TGCGCCAGCAGCTCTGGACCGACTCGGGAGGAGACCCAGTACTTC. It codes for CASSSGPTREETQYF.

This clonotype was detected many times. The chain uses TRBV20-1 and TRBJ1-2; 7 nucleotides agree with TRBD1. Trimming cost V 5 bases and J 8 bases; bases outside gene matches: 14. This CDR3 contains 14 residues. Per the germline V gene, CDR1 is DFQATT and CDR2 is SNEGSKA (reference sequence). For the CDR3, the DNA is TGCAGTGCTGGTCCGGACAGGCCGTTTTTGGGCTACACCTTC. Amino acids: CSAGPDRPFLGYTF.

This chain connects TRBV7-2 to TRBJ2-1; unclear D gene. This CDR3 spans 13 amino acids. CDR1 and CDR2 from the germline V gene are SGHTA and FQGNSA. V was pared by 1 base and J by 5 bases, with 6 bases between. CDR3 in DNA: TGTGCCAGCAGCTTAGTTGTAAACAATGAGCAGTTCTTC. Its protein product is CASSLVVNNEQFF.

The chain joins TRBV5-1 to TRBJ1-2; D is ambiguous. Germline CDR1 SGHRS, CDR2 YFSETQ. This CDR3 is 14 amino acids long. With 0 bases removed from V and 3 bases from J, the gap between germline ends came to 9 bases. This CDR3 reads CASSLVGSDYGYTF. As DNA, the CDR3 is TGCGCCAGCAGCTTGGTTGGGTCGGACTATGGCTACACCTTC.

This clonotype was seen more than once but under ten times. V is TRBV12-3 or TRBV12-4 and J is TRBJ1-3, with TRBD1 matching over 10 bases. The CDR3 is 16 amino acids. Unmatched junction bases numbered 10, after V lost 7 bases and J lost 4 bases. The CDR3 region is CASKGDRGSGGNTIYF. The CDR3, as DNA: TGTGCCAGCAAGGGGGACAGGGGTTCAGGAGGAAACACCATATATTTT.